The next 27 T cell receptor beta chains were all read from a single sample in a study of human CD8 memory T cell subsets. Production of TCR beta libraries used UMI-labeled 5' RACE as the method. TCRdb reprocessed the 5' RACE reads, with one entry per CDR3 protein and no DNA. Recorded here are about 11,000 distinct CDR3 sequences; the top ten clones represent 14% to 15%. Material for sequencing was CD8+ stem-like memory T cells (TSCM and TCM) sorted from PBMCs. The subset: stem-like memory CD8 T cells (TSTEM), CCR7+ PD-1- TIGIT-. These receptors were collected from a human donor in good health.

This sequence joins TRBV7-9 and TRBJ2-1; TCRdb names TRBD2, which stays unverified in the absence of DNA. Germline V gene data show CDR1 as SEHNR and CDR2 as FQNEAQ (reference sequence). This CDR3 has 14 residues. CDR3 sequence reads: CASSFSSGDDEQFF.

This sequence joins TRBV4-1 and TRBJ2-7; absent DNA, TCRdb's TRBD1 call cannot be checked. Germline V lookup: CDR1 MGHRA, CDR2 YSYEKL. The CDR3 contains 15 residues. This CDR3 is CASSQRGQETYEQYF.

By frequency, this clonotype registers medium-sized. V and J are TRBV27 and TRBJ1-5. Germline V gene sequence: CDR1 MNHEY, CDR2 SMNVEV (reference sequence). The CDR3 sequence is 16 residues long. The CDR3: CASSSSGLEGYQPQHF.

The CDR3 here is CASSKEAGATSTDTQYF. The chain employs TRBV21-1 and TRBJ2-3; absent DNA, TCRdb's TRBD1 call cannot be checked. TRBV21-1 is reported as a pseudogene. CDR3 length: 17 residues.

This sequence joins TRBV11-2 and TRBJ2-5; TCRdb picks TRBD2, but there is no DNA to check that call. CDR1 and CDR2 (germline): SGHAT, FQNNGV. CDR3 length: 15 amino acids. The CDR3 region is CASSLIPGLAETQYF.

The chain combines TRBV15 with TRBJ1-5. The germline V gene encodes CDR1 LNHNV and CDR2 YYDKDF (reference sequence). The CDR3 is 13 residues long. The CDR3 loop is CATSRDLSQPQHF.

The chain recombines TRBV29-1 with TRBJ2-2; TCRdb gives TRBD2 as the D gene, but with no DNA this cannot be confirmed. Germline values: CDR1 SQVTM, CDR2 ANQGSEA. This CDR3 has 15 amino acids. This CDR3 reads CSVETAGGPNGELFF.

Considering frequency, this clonotype is medium-sized. The chain has TRBV28 and TRBJ2-5; TCRdb selects TRBD2, and the lack of DNA leaves this call unchecked. This CDR3 spans 15 amino acids. Looked up from germline, CDR1 is MDHEN and CDR2 is SYDVKM. CDR3 protein: CASRREDDGQETQYF.

The genes are TRBV7-9 and TRBJ2-7; TCRdb outputs TRBD2, but without DNA this stays unchecked. Per germline, CDR1 SEHNR and CDR2 FQNEAQ (reference sequence). This CDR3 region has 15 residues. CDR3 sequence reads: CASSSLSGGHYEQYF.

V and J are TRBV5-4 and TRBJ2-7; TCRdb designates TRBD1, a call that cannot be tested without DNA. The length of the CDR3 is 14 residues. Germline CDR1 and CDR2: SGHNT and YYREEE (reference sequence). The CDR3 spells CASRSRDSLYEQYF. The complete variable domain, with remaining parts taken from reference TRBV5-4 and TRBJ2-7, reads ETGVTQSPTHLIKTRGQQVTLRCSSQSGHNTVSWYQQALGQGPQFIFQYYREEENGRGNFPPRFSGLQFPNYSSELNVNALELDDSALYLCASRSRDSLYEQYFGPGTRLTVT.

This chain uses TRBV4-2 with TRBJ2-1; TCRdb reports TRBD2, a call that lacks DNA to check it against. The CDR3 runs to 17 residues. Germline CDR1 LGHNA, CDR2 YNFKEQ. The CDR3 here is CASSQNTRTSGDNEQFF.

This chain links TRBV20-1 with TRBJ2-7; the D call of TRBD2 rests on TCRdb alone, since no DNA is present to check it. Germline V CDR1 and CDR2: DFQATT, SNEGSKA (reference sequence). The CDR3 loop spans 13 amino acids. CDR3 sequence: CSAGTSASYEQYF.

Considering frequency, this clonotype is medium-sized. The J gene is TRBJ2-1, the V gene TRBV24-1; absent DNA, TCRdb's TRBD2 call cannot be checked. Looked up from germline, CDR1 is KGHDR and CDR2 is SFDVKD. The CDR3 contains 11 residues. The chain's CDR3 is CATSGSGEQFF.

The chain is built from TRBV7-3 and TRBJ1-1. The length of the CDR3 is 13 residues. The germline CDR1 and CDR2 sequences are SGHTA and FQGTGA. CDR3 loop: CASSLARNTEAFF.

The chain has TRBV7-6 and TRBJ2-1. The CDR3 consists of 14 residues. Per the germline V gene, CDR1 is SGHVS and CDR2 is FNYEAQ. This CDR3 is CASSFLDGYNEQFF.

By frequency, this clonotype registers large (0.1 to 1%). The V and J genes are TRBV7-9 and TRBJ2-3; as DNA is missing, the TRBD1 call by TCRdb cannot be tested. CDR3 size: 17 residues. Germline values: CDR1 SEHNR, CDR2 FQNEAQ (reference sequence). CDR3 sequence reads: CASSFWDGGEPTDTQYF. The full variable domain, in which reference TRBV7-9 and TRBJ2-3 provide the parts outside the CDR3, is DTGVSQNPRHKITKRGQNVTFRCDPISEHNRLYWYRQTLGQGPEFLTYFQNEAQLEKSRLLSDRFSAERPKGSFSTLEIQRTEQGDSAMYLCASSFWDGGEPTDTQYFGPGTRLTVL.

The genes are TRBV7-9 and TRBJ2-3; the D call of TRBD1 rests on TCRdb alone, since no DNA is present to check it. Per the germline V gene, CDR1 is SEHNR and CDR2 is FQNEAQ (reference sequence). The CDR3 has 14 amino acids. CDR3 residues: CASSGTGDPDTQYF.

This chain connects TRBV5-1 to TRBJ2-7; TCRdb returns TRBD1, unconfirmable since there is no DNA. In germline, CDR1 is SGHRS, CDR2 YFSETQ. The CDR3 sequence is 14 residues long. The CDR3: CASSRETGLYEQYF.

This chain links TRBV19 with TRBJ1-2. Germline CDR1 reads LNHDA; CDR2 reads SQIVND (reference sequence). CDR3 size: 14 residues. The CDR3 sequence: CASRPREGVDGYTF.

This rearrangement joins TRBV14 to TRBJ2-3; TCRdb returns TRBD2, unconfirmable since there is no DNA. The germline V gene has CDR1 SGHDN and CDR2 FVKESK. The CDR3 contains 16 residues. CDR3 sequence: CASSQVLREGPDTQYF.

The V gene is TRBV20-1, the J gene TRBJ2-7; TCRdb returns TRBD1, unconfirmable since there is no DNA. CDR3 length equals 13 residues. The V gene's germline CDR1 is DFQATT and CDR2 SNEGSKA (reference sequence). Here the CDR3 reads CSAWDRERGEQYF.

This chain connects TRBV12-3 or TRBV12-4 to TRBJ2-7; TCRdb's D gene call, TRBD1, goes unchecked for lack of DNA. The CDR3 length is 13 residues. The CDR3 reads CASSLHGTYEQYF.

J is TRBJ1-2 and V is TRBV7-8; TCRdb outputs TRBD1, but without DNA this stays unchecked. Germline V gene data show CDR1 as SGHVS and CDR2 as FQNEAQ. The CDR3 sequence is 17 residues long. The CDR3 here is CASSLAGQGPSNYGYTF. Full variable domain (missing parts from reference TRBV7-8 and TRBJ1-2): GAGVSQSPRYKVAKRGQDVALRCDPISGHVSLFWYQQALGQGPEFLTYFQNEAQLDKSGLPSDRFFAERPEGSVSTLKIQRTQQEDSAVYLCASSLAGQGPSNYGYTFGSGTRLTVV.

Considering frequency, this clonotype is medium-sized. The chain has TRBV6-6 and TRBJ2-7; there is no DNA to check the TCRdb D call of TRBD1. The CDR3 runs 13 residues. Looked up from germline, CDR1 is MNHNY and CDR2 is SVGAGI (reference sequence). The CDR3: CASGVGQTYEQYF.

The V and J genes are TRBV25-1 and TRBJ1-2; there is no DNA to check the TCRdb D call of TRBD1. The CDR3 sequence is 13 residues long. Germline assignment: CDR1 MGHDK and CDR2 SYGVNS. CDR3 residues: CASSLTGVRGYTF.

The J gene is TRBJ2-7, the V gene TRBV28; TCRdb selects TRBD1, and the lack of DNA leaves this call unchecked. This CDR3 is built from 14 residues. Germline lookup yields CDR1 MDHEN and CDR2 SYDVKM. CDR3 sequence reads: CASSAGNGFDEQYF.

This chain links TRBV7-9 with TRBJ2-7. Germline V CDR1 and CDR2: SEHNR, FQNEAQ (reference sequence). This CDR3 is 12 amino acids long. The CDR3 here is CASSSVDYEQYF. The full variable domain, completed using reference TRBV7-9 and TRBJ2-7, is DTGVSQNPRHKITKRGQNVTFRCDPISEHNRLYWYRQTLGQGPEFLTYFQNEAQLEKSRLLSDRFSAERPKGSFSTLEIQRTEQGDSAMYLCASSSVDYEQYFGPGTRLTVT.